A single sample gave rise to the 14 T cell receptor beta chains below, sequenced in a study of early T cells in non-severe SARS-CoV-2 infection (dated by TCRdb to the early 2020s). The receptor library was made with 5' RACE. For sequencing, a NextSeq 500 was employed. TCRdb reran the public reads through fastp at Q25 and MiXCR, keeping productive beta chains. Entries that share a CDR3 protein sequence are merged under the most common genes and DNA. The sample includes 54,000 or so distinct CDR3 sequences, with roughly 13% observed a single time. Clones ranked in the top ten supply around 4.5% of the sample. Sequenced: whole blood. The receptors derive from an adult who was a healthcare worker with PCR-confirmed SARS-CoV-2 infection or an uninfected control (not recorded which).

This clonotype appeared many times. This chain uses TRBV28 with TRBJ1-2, with 7 bases identical to TRBD1. V lost 2 bases and J lost 2; bases outside the gene matches: 5. The CDR3 is made up of 15 amino acids. Germline-derived CDR1 and CDR2 are MDHEN and SYDVKM. This CDR3 is CASSLAATGNYGYTF. The CDR3 nucleotides are TGTGCCAGCAGTTTAGCGGCGACAGGGAACTATGGCTACACCTTC.

The chain couples TRBV5-1 to TRBJ2-1; D may be TRBD2 (5 bases). Germline V gene lookup returns CDR1 SGHRS and CDR2 YFSETQ. CDR3 length: 13 amino acids. Trimming left V 2 bases short and J 9 bases short, with 12 bases between. CDR3 sequence (DNA): TGCGCCAGCAGCTTTGGTAGCGACGGTGAGCAGTTCTTC. Its translation is CASSFGSDGEQFF.

This chain uses TRBV6-5 with TRBJ2-7; a possible D gene is TRBD2 (6 bases). CDR1 and CDR2 (germline): MNHEY, SVGAGI. The CDR3 covers 15 residues. V dropped 7 bases and J dropped 7 bases, with 23 bases sitting between them. CDR3 coding DNA: TGTGCCAGCATTGACCCTAGCCGCGGGGTGCAAGAGCAGTACTTC. It specifies CASIDPSRGVQEQYF.

The gene calls are TRBV29-1 and TRBJ1-4, with 8 bases fitting TRBD1. The junction had 7 bases not matched to a gene; V was cut back by 4 bases and J by 0 bases. The CDR3 runs to 16 residues. Looked up from germline, CDR1 is SQVTM and CDR2 is ANQGSEA. Here the CDR3 DNA reads TGCAGCGTTGCTTCCGGACAGGGCTCAACTAATGAAAAACTGTTTTTT. It is translated as CSVASGQGSTNEKLFF.

The chain joins TRBV12-3 or TRBV12-4 to TRBJ1-6; a weak D match, TRBD1 (6 bases). This CDR3 is built from 17 residues. Trimming cost V 3 bases and J 6 bases, with 18 bases left between them. DNA of the CDR3: TGTGCCAGCAGTTTGATTAAGACCGGGACAATTAATTCACCCCTCCACTTT. It codes for CASSLIKTGTINSPLHF.

This clonotype was picked up a small number of times. V is TRBV30 and J is TRBJ1-5; D remains ambiguous. V shed 6 bases and J shed 7 bases, with 19 bases lying between them. Germline CDR1 is GTSNPN and CDR2 is SVGIG (reference sequence). This CDR3 comprises 14 residues. The CDR3 nucleotides are TGTGCCTGCGAGGCTAGTAAAGTGGGGCAGCCCCAGCATTTT. It codes for CACEASKVGQPQHF.

The rearrangement links TRBV12-3 or TRBV12-4 to TRBJ2-2; a weak D match, TRBD2 (5 bases). Deletions cut 6 bases from V and 3 bases from J, with 23 bases between. This CDR3 comprises 18 residues. CDR3 protein: CASRLEWSGRVHTGELFF. In nucleotides, the CDR3 is TGTGCCAGCAGACTAGAGTGGAGCGGCCGGGTTCACACCGGGGAGCTGTTTTTT.

This clonotype was observed a few times. The chain employs TRBV6-5 and TRBJ2-5; TRBD2 is a possible D gene (5 bases). Germline values: CDR1 MNHEY, CDR2 SVGAGI. V lost 5 bases to trimming and J lost 2 bases, with 12 bases between them. The CDR3 is made up of 14 amino acids. The CDR3 here is CASSTQPGQETQYF. CDR3 sequence (DNA): TGTGCCAGCAGTACCCAGCCGGGACAAGAGACCCAGTACTTC.

This clonotype was observed a handful of times. For the CDR3, the DNA is TGTGCCAGCAGCGGGCCAGGGTTAGTAGACTTCGGCAATCAGCCCCAGCATTTT. Translation gives CASSGPGLVDFGNQPQHF. J is TRBJ1-5 and V is TRBV7-8, with a tentative D call TRBD1 (5 bases). This CDR3 has 18 residues. Germline values: CDR1 SGHVS, CDR2 FQNEAQ. Trimming pared 5 bases from V and 2 bases from J, leaving 22 bases between. The full variable domain, its missing parts supplied by reference TRBV7-8 and TRBJ1-5, is GAGVSQSPRYKVAKRGQDVALRCDPISGHVSLFWYQQALGQGPEFLTYFQNEAQLDKSGLPSDRFFAERPEGSVSTLKIQRTQQEDSAVYLCASSGPGLVDFGNQPQHFGDGTRLSIL.

This rearrangement joins TRBV10-3 to TRBJ2-2; D gene uncertain. Trimming removed 8 bases from V and 4 bases from J, with 14 bases in between. The CDR3 contains 14 residues. CDR1 ENHRY and CDR2 SYGVKD come from the germline V gene. Here the CDR3 DNA reads TGTGCCATCGCAGGCCAGGAATCCACCGGGGAGCTGTTTTTT. Residues: CAIAGQESTGELFF.

This clonotype was observed at least ten times. J is TRBJ2-3 and V is TRBV20-1; TRBD1 or TRBD2 may be the D gene (6 bases each). The CDR3 has 14 amino acids. Looked up from germline, CDR1 is DFQATT and CDR2 is SNEGSKA (reference sequence). The V end lost 4 bases, the J end lost 0 bases, and 11 bases lay between the germline ends. In nucleotides, the CDR3 is TGCAGTGCTAATCCGGGGGCTAGCACAGATACGCAGTATTTT. This gives the protein CSANPGASTDTQYF.

This clonotype has only a few counts. The rearrangement links TRBV7-9 to TRBJ1-2; 8 bases are a match to TRBD1. CDR1 and CDR2 (germline): SEHNR, FQNEAQ (reference sequence). The trim removed 5 bases at V and 7 bases at J, leaving 6 bases unmatched. This CDR3 is built from 13 residues. CDR3 amino acids: CASSPDQGAGYTF. CDR3 DNA: TGTGCCAGCAGCCCAGACCAGGGGGCTGGCTACACCTTC. Looking up the rest from reference TRBV7-9 and TRBJ1-2 gives the full variable domain: DTGVSQNPRHKITKRGQNVTFRCDPISEHNRLYWYRQTLGQGPEFLTYFQNEAQLEKSRLLSDRFSAERPKGSFSTLEIQRTEQGDSAMYLCASSPDQGAGYTFGSGTRLTVV.

This clonotype was counted many times. This CDR3 is CATSDGTTGANVLTF. CDR3 DNA: TGTGCCACCAGTGATGGAACAACTGGGGCCAACGTCCTGACTTTC. The chain joins TRBV24-1 to TRBJ2-6; unclear D gene. There are 15 residues in the CDR3. With 3 bases removed from V and 2 bases from J, the gap between germline ends came to 7 bases. CDR1 is KGHDR, CDR2 SFDVKD, per germline.

On this clonotype: This may be a read error: a much more frequent sequence differs by one nucleotide. The chain uses TRBV5-1 and TRBJ2-3; 7 bases map to TRBD2. From germline, CDR1 is SGHRS and CDR2 YFSETQ. With 4 bases clipped from V and 6 bases from J, the junction kept 8 bases outside the gene matches. The CDR3 totals 14 residues. The CDR3 is CASSRGGSPDTQYF. CDR3 sequence (DNA): TGCGCCAGCAGCAGGGGCGGGAGCCCTGATACGCAGTATTTT.